These 19 T cell receptor beta chains originate from one sample sequenced in a study of vaccination and CD4 T cells after COVID-19. Described treatment: 10-day PBMC culture with coronavirus spike peptide pools or control peptides (ViraFEST assay). The antigens for these receptors are not known. The Oncomine TCR Beta short-read assay was what sequenced the DNA obtained from cultured CD4+ T cells. TCRdb independently ran MiXCR on the PCR reads; one entry per CDR3 protein. The sample yields over 8,500 distinct CDR3 sequences, 50% to 65% seen once. The sequencing sample was made of CD4+ T cells from blood, cultured in vitro. These TCRs come from a human donor who had recovered from COVID-19.

This clonotype was found a few times. The chain combines TRBV11-2 with TRBJ1-1, with unresolved D. Germline V gives CDR1 SGHAT, CDR2 FQNNGV. The CDR3 is 12 residues long. Trimming pared 5 bases from V and 1 base from J, leaving 5 bases between. The CDR3 here is CASSQRNTEAFF. The CDR3 DNA reads as TGTGCCAGCAGCCAGAGGAACACTGAAGCTTTCTTT. The entire variable domain, with the rest obtained from reference TRBV11-2 and TRBJ1-1, is as follows: EAGVAQSPRYKIIEKRQSVAFWCNPISGHATLYWYQQILGQGPKLLIQFQNNGVVDDSQLPKDRFSAERLKGVDSTLKIQPAKLEDSAVYLCASSQRNTEAFFGQGTRLTVV.

The V gene is TRBV12-3 or TRBV12-4, the J gene TRBJ1-1, with D unresolved. CDR3 length: 13 amino acids. V lost 6 bases, J lost 0 bases, and 8 bases lay in between. The CDR3 region has the DNA TGTGCCAGCAGGCTAGGAATGAACACTGAAGCTTTCTTT. Its translation is CASRLGMNTEAFF.

The rearrangement joins TRBV7-2 to TRBJ1-2; D remains ambiguous. V gave up 1 base and J gave up 12 bases, with 15 bases separating them. Per the germline V gene, CDR1 is SGHTA and CDR2 is FQGNSA. CDR3 length: 13 residues. In nucleotides, the CDR3 is TGTGCCAGCAGCTTAGGATCGGCGGGGAGGGACACCTTC. Amino acids: CASSLGSAGRDTF. The whole variable domain, remainder taken from reference TRBV7-2 and TRBJ1-2, is GAGVSQSPSNKVTEKGKDVELRCDPISGHTALYWYRQSLGQGLEFLIYFQGNSAPDKSGLPSDRFSAERTGGSVSTLTIQRTQQEDSAVYLCASSLGSAGRDTFGSGTRLTVV.

This chain uses TRBV2 with TRBJ2-5; TRBD2 matches 7 bases. This CDR3 comprises 13 residues. The germline gives CDR1 SNHLY, CDR2 FYNNEI. J gave up 6 bases and V 3 bases, and 4 bases lay outside the gene matches. The CDR3, as DNA: TGTGCCAGCAGTGAGGGGGGGTGGCAGACCCAGTACTTC. It is translated as CASSEGGWQTQYF.

The chain couples TRBV4-2 to TRBJ1-2, with TRBD1 identical over 7 bases. CDR1 and CDR2 from the germline V gene are LGHNA and YNFKEQ. The trim removed 1 base at V and 9 bases at J, leaving 11 bases unmatched. The length of the CDR3 is 15 residues. The CDR3 coding sequence is TGTGCCAGCAGCCAAGGGGAACAGGGGATCGCTAGCTACACCTTC. Translation: CASSQGEQGIASYTF.

The chain is built from TRBV20-1 and TRBJ2-2, with 7 positions matching TRBD2. The CDR3 is 15 amino acids. CDR1 and CDR2 from the germline V gene are DFQATT and SNEGSKA (reference sequence). With 7 bases clipped from V and 2 bases from J, the junction kept 10 bases outside the gene matches. In nucleotides, the CDR3 is TGCAGTGTCTCCCCCGGACTAGACAACACCGGGGAGCTGTTTTTT. This encodes CSVSPGLDNTGELFF.

The chain couples TRBV27 to TRBJ1-3, with 9 bases matching TRBD1. CDR1 MNHEY and CDR2 SMNVEV come from the germline V gene (reference sequence). This CDR3 is built from 16 residues. With V trimmed by 5 bases and J by 2 bases, 7 bases remained unmatched. CDR3 nucleotides: TGTGCCAGCAGTAGACAGGGGGAAGGGGCTGGAAACACCATATATTTT. It is translated as CASSRQGEGAGNTIYF.

CDR3 loop: CASTSPPTSGRGYEQYF. Here the CDR3 DNA reads TGTGCCAGCACCTCACCCCCGACTAGCGGCAGAGGATACGAGCAGTACTTC. The J gene is TRBJ2-7, the V gene TRBV6-1; 9 nucleotides line up with TRBD2. V dropped 7 bases and J dropped 4; count of bases not matched to a gene: 17. CDR3 size: 17 residues. Germline V gives CDR1 MNHNS, CDR2 SASEGT.

This clonotype was seen a single time. V and J are TRBV12-3 or TRBV12-4 and TRBJ1-1; TRBD1 is a possible D gene (5 bases). CDR3 length equals 13 residues. Trimming took 7 bases from V and 2 from J, leaving 11 bases between them. This chain's CDR3 is CASTLGPNTEAFF. CDR3 bases: TGTGCCAGCACCTTGGGACCCAACACTGAAGCTTTCTTT.

This clonotype was counted only a few times. This chain links TRBV20-1 with TRBJ1-5; 7 bases line up with TRBD1. V was clipped by 5 bases and J by 4 bases; unmatched bases: 8. The CDR3 consists of 14 residues. Germline loops: CDR1 DFQATT, CDR2 SNEGSKA (reference sequence). CDR3 bases: TGCAGTGCTGCAGACAGGGTAAGGAATCAGCCCCAGCATTTT. This sequence encodes CSAADRVRNQPQHF.

V and J are TRBV15 and TRBJ1-5; no clear D. The J call may be in error: the DNA end matches TRBJ2-3 better. The CDR3 runs 12 residues. CDR1 is LNHNV, CDR2 YYDKDF, per germline (reference sequence). This CDR3 is CATSRDIQPQYF. CDR3 sequence (DNA): TGTGCCACCAGCAGAGATATTCAGCCCCAGTATTTT.

V and J are TRBV14 and TRBJ1-5; D call uncertain. CDR1 is SGHDN and CDR2 is FVKESK in the germline V gene. The V and J ends lost 7 bases and 4 bases respectively, with 11 bases between them. The CDR3 spans 13 residues. CDR3 region: CASMRVGNQPQHF. The CDR3, as DNA: TGTGCCAGCATGAGGGTGGGGAATCAGCCCCAGCATTTT.

This clonotype is judged large. The CDR3 DNA sequence: TGTGCCAGCAGTGCGCAGGCTCTTGGGGGCTATGGCTACACCTTC. Residues: CASSAQALGGYGYTF. The V gene is TRBV2, the J gene TRBJ1-2; a possible D gene is TRBD1 (5 bases). V was clipped by 4 bases and J by 4 bases, with 16 bases between them. This CDR3 spans 15 amino acids. Germline V gene lookup returns CDR1 SNHLY and CDR2 FYNNEI.

The chain recombines TRBV18 with TRBJ2-3, with 8 bases that match TRBD1. The germline gives CDR1 KGHSH, CDR2 LQKENI. Trimming removed 3 bases from V and 1 base from J; junction bases left unmatched: 3. The CDR3 spans 15 residues. DNA of the CDR3: TGTGCCAGCTCACCTCCGGGACAGGGCACAGATACGCAGTATTTT. It specifies CASSPPGQGTDTQYF. Supplemented by reference TRBV18 and TRBJ2-3, the full variable domain reads NAGVMQNPRHLVRRRGQEARLRCSPMKGHSHVYWYRQLPEEGLKFMVYLQKENIIDESGMPKERFSAEFPKEGPSILRIQQVVRGDSAAYFCASSPPGQGTDTQYFGPGTRLTVL.

This sequence joins TRBV19 and TRBJ1-5, with D maybe TRBD1 (5 bases). The CDR3 has 14 amino acids. Trimming shortened V by 7 bases and J by 7 bases, and 17 bases separated the two germline ends. Germline CDR1 LNHDA, CDR2 SQIVND (reference sequence). In nucleotides, the CDR3 is TGTGCCAGTAAAGTGGAGGGGATGGGCCAGCCCCAGCATTTT. Its translation is CASKVEGMGQPQHF.

The chain uses TRBV6-5 and TRBJ2-7; D may correspond to TRBD1 or TRBD2 (5 bases each). This CDR3 spans 16 amino acids. In germline, CDR1 is MNHEY, CDR2 SVGAGI. Trimming removed 0 bases at V and 0 bases at J, with 12 bases between. This CDR3 reads CASSYSRRGASYEQYF. The CDR3 nucleotides read TGTGCCAGCAGTTACTCTAGGAGAGGGGCCTCCTACGAGCAGTACTTC.

This sequence joins TRBV5-4 and TRBJ2-5; D possibly corresponds to TRBD2 (6 bases). This CDR3 has 16 residues. Germline CDR1 SGHNT, CDR2 YYREEE (reference sequence). The V and J ends lost 4 bases and 1 base respectively, with 17 bases between them. The DNA of the CDR3 is TGTGCCAGCAGCCCGGGTCGCGGGGCAGCCCAAGAGACCCAGTACTTC. It codes for CASSPGRGAAQETQYF.

The chain employs TRBV20-1 and TRBJ1-2; possible D gene TRBD1, 6 bases. This CDR3 comprises 14 residues. The germline V gene encodes CDR1 DFQATT and CDR2 SNEGSKA (reference sequence). V was pared by 0 bases and J by 2 bases, with 10 bases between. The CDR3 spells CSARDDRSNYGYTF. The DNA for the CDR3 is TGCAGTGCTAGAGATGACAGGTCAAACTATGGCTACACCTTC.

V gene TRBV11-2 combines with J gene TRBJ2-7; tentative D call: TRBD1 (7 bases). The CDR3 consists of 13 residues. Trimming stripped 5 bases from V and 3 bases from J, with 11 bases between. Germline assignment: CDR1 SGHAT and CDR2 FQNNGV. Here the CDR3 reads CASSAGQNYEQYF. DNA of the CDR3: TGTGCCAGCAGCGCGGGACAGAACTACGAGCAGTACTTC.